Listed below are T cell receptor beta chains from one sample, sequenced in a study of blood T cells in healthy people across ages. Using its own MiXCR run on the 5' RACE reads, TCRdb lists one record per CDR3 protein. Of about 750,000 distinct CDR3 sequences in the sample, approximately 55% were seen once. The specimen was blood. The receptors originated from a man aged 80 or over in good health. Each CDR3 is given with its conserved first and last residue. The order of the fields is V gene, J gene, D gene, clone size, CDR3 protein, CDR3 DNA. The D gene is left open where the match is weak. Clone size is not always given. Where it is, it says once, few, many or a class for expanded clones.

>TRBV5-1|TRBJ2-5|NA|few
CASSFQGLKETQYF
TGCGCCAGCAGCTTCCAGGGACTGAAAGAGACCCAGTACTTC
>TRBV2|TRBJ2-4|NA|NA
CASSGLAVNIQYF
TGTGCCAGCAGCGGGTTAGCGGTAAACATTCAGTACTTC
>TRBV9|TRBJ1-5|NA|NA
CASSVVWGGGNQPQHF
TGTGCCAGCAGCGTAGTTTGGGGAGGAGGCAATCAGCCCCAGCATTTT
>TRBV11-1|TRBJ2-7|NA|NA
CASSFYPGHSYEQYF
TGTGCCAGCAGCTTCTACCCCGGGCACTCCTACGAGCAGTACTTC
>TRBV5-1|TRBJ2-7|NA|NA
CASSLVNNAGYEQYF
TGCGCCAGCAGCTTGGTGAACAATGCTGGGTACGAGCAGTACTTC
>TRBV11-1|TRBJ2-5|TRBD1|NA
CASSTGTGGYQETQYF
TGTGCCAGCAGCACCGGGACAGGGGGGTACCAAGAGACCCAGTACTTC
>TRBV4-2|TRBJ1-1|NA|few
CASSQDPGANTEAFF
TGTGCCAGCAGCCAAGACCCAGGGGCGAACACTGAAGCTTTCTTT
>TRBV20-1|TRBJ2-1|NA|NA
CSARVVSNEQFF
TGCAGTGCTAGAGTGGTTTCCAATGAGCAGTTCTTC
>TRBV9|TRBJ2-1|TRBD2|NA
CASSVRTSGVYNEQFF
TGTGCCAGCAGCGTCCGGACTAGCGGGGTTTACAATGAGCAGTTCTTC
>TRBV25-1|TRBJ1-1|TRBD1|NA
CASGDRALGTEAFF
TGTGCCAGCGGGGACAGGGCCCTGGGGACTGAAGCTTTCTTT
>TRBV18|TRBJ2-7|NA|few
CASAPPTYEQYF
TGTGCCAGCGCACCACCTACCTACGAGCAGTACTTC
>TRBV27|TRBJ2-3|NA|NA
CPFEVASSTDTQYF
TGTCCCTTCGAAGTCGCTTCTAGCACAGATACGCAGTATTTT
>TRBV27|TRBJ2-5|TRBD2|NA
CASRLLAGGGETQYF
TGTGCCAGCAGGCTTCTAGCGGGAGGAGGGGAGACCCAGTACTTC
>TRBV29-1|TRBJ2-3|NA|NA
CSVRAAGPSTDTQYF
TGCAGCGTTCGCGCCGCAGGGCCTAGCACAGATACGCAGTATTTT
>TRBV6-1|TRBJ2-5|NA|NA
CASRGTPGHQQETQYF
TGTGCCAGCAGGGGGACTCCGGGACACCAACAAGAGACCCAGTACTTC
>TRBV4-2|TRBJ2-7|NA|once
CASSPTRLAPYEQYF
TGTGCCAGCAGCCCCACCAGGCTAGCCCCCTACGAGCAGTACTTC
>TRBV24-1|TRBJ1-2|NA|NA
CATSDYGQPNGGYTF
TGTGCCACCAGTGATTACGGACAACCGAATGGAGGCTACACCTTC
>TRBV5-1|TRBJ2-1|NA|NA
CASSYGELRRTYNEQFF
TGCGCCAGCAGCTATGGTGAGCTGAGGAGGACCTACAATGAGCAGTTCTTC
>TRBV7-8|TRBJ2-7|TRBD2|once
CASSSRTSGGYEQYF
TGTGCCAGCAGCTCTCGGACTAGCGGGGGTTACGAGCAGTACTTC
>TRBV6-5|TRBJ2-7|NA|NA
CASAFGGGREQYF
TGTGCCAGCGCTTTTGGAGGGGGGCGCGAGCAGTACTTC
>TRBV20-1|TRBJ1-1|TRBD1|NA
CSAGQGLAEAFF
TGCAGTGCTGGACAGGGTTTAGCTGAAGCTTTCTTT
>TRBV10-2|TRBJ1-2|NA|NA
CASSETGSTVYGYTF
TGCGCCAGCAGTGAGACAGGCTCTACCGTTTATGGCTACACCTTC
>TRBV28|TRBJ2-5|NA|few
CASSLGRLIGTQYF
TGTGCCAGCAGTCTCGGGAGATTGATAGGGACCCAGTACTTC